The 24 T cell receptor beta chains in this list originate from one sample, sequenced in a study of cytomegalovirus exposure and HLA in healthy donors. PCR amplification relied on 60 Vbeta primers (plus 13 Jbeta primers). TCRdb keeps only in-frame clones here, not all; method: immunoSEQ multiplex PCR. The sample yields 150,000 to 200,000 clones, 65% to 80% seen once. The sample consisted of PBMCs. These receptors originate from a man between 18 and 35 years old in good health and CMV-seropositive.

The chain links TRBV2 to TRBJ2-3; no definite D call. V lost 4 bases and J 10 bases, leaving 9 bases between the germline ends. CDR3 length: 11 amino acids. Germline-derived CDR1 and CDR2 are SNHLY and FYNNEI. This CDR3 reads CASSVTYSQYF. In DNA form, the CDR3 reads TGTGCCAGCAGTGTTACTTATTCGCAGTATTTT.

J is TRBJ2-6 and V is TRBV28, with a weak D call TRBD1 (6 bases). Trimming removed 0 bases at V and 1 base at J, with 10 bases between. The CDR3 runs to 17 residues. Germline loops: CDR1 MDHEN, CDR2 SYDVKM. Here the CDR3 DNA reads TGTGCCAGCAGTTTATGGGTCCAGGGGTCTGGGGCCAACGTCCTGACTTTC. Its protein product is CASSLWVQGSGANVLTF.

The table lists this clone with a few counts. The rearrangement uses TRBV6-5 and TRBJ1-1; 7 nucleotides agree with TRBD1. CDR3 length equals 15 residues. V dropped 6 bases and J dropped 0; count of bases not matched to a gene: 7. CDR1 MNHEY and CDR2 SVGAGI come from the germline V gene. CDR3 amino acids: CASRIRQGLNTEAFF. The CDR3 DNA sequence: TGTGCCAGCAGGATACGACAGGGCCTGAACACTGAAGCTTTCTTT.

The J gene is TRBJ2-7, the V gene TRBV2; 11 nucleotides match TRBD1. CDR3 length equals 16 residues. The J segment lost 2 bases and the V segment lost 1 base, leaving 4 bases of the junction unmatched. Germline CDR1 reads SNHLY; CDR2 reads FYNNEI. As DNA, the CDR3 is TGTGCCAGCAGTGAAGGGACAGGGGGCTGGCCCTACGAGCAGTACGTC. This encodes CASSEGTGGWPYEQYV.

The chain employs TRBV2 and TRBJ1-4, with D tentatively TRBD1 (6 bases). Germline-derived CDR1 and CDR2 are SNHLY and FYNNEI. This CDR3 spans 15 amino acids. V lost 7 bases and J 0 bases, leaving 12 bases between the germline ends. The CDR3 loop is CASTQRTATNEKLFF. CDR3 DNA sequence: TGTGCCAGCACTCAACGGACAGCAACTAATGAAAAACTGTTTTTT.

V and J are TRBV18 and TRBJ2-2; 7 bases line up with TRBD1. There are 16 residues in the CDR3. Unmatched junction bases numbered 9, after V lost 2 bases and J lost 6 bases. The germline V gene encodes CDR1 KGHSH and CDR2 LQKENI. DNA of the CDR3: TGTGCCAGCTCACCAGTCACAGGGGTCCTCCCCGGGGAGCTGTTTTTT. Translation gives CASSPVTGVLPGELFF.

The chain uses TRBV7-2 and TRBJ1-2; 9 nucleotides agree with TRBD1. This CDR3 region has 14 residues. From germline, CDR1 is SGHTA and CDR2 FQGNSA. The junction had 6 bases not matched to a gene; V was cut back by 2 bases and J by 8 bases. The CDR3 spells CASSLLGQGVGYTF. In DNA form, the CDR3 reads TGTGCCAGCAGCTTATTGGGACAGGGAGTCGGCTACACCTTC.

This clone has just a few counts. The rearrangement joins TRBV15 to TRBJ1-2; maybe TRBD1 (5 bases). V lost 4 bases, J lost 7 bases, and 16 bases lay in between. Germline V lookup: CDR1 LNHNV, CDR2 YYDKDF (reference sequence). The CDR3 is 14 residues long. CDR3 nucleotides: TGTGCCACCAGCACCCAGGGAGGGCAAGGTGGCTACACCTTC. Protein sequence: CATSTQGGQGGYTF.

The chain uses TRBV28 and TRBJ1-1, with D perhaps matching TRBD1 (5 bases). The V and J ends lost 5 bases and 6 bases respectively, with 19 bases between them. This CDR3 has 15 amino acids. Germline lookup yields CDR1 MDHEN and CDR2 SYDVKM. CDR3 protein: CASSGSGNIEAEAFF. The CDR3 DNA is TGTGCCAGCAGTGGATCAGGGAACATAGAGGCTGAAGCTTTCTTT.

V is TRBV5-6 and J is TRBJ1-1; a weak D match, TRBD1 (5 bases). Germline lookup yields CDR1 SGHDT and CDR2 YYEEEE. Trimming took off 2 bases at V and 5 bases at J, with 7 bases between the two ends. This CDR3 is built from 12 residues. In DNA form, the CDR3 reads TGTGCCAGCAGCTTTCGGACAACTGAAGCTTTCTTT. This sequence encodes CASSFRTTEAFF.

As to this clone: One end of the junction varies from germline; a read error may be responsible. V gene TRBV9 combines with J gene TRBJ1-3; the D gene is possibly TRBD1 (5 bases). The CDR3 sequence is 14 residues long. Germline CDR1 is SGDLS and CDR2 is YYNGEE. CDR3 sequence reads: CVMESGAGGNTIYF. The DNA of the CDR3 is TGCGTCATGGAGAGTGGGGCCGGAGGAAACACCATATATTTT.

In DNA, the CDR3 is TGTGCCAGCAGTGAAACCAGTGCGGGAGTCGACGAGCAGTACGTC. This translates into CASSETSAGVDEQYV. V is TRBV6-1 and J is TRBJ2-7; 7 bases line up with TRBD2. The CDR3 is 15 amino acids. With 2 bases clipped from V and 5 bases from J, the junction kept 9 bases outside the gene matches. The germline V gene has CDR1 MNHNS and CDR2 SASEGT.

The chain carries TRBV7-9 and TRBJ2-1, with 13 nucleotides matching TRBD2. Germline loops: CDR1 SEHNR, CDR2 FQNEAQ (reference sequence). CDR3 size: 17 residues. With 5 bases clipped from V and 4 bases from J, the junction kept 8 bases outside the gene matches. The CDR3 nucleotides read TGTGCCAGCAGCCCTCGAGCACTAGCGGGAGGGTACAATGAGCAGTTCTTC. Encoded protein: CASSPRALAGGYNEQFF.

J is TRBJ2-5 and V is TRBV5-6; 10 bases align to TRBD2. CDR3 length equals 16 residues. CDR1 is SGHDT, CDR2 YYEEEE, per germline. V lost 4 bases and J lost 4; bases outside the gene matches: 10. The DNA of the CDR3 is TGTGCCAGCAGCCCAATATCGGGACTAGCGTCAGAGACCCAGTACTTC. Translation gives CASSPISGLASETQYF.

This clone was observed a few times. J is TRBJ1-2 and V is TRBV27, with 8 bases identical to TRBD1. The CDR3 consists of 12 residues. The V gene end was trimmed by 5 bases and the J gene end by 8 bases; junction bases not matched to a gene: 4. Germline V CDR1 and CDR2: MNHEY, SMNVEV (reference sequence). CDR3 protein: CASSPRTGGYTF. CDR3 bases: TGTGCCAGCAGTCCACGGACAGGGGGCTACACCTTC.

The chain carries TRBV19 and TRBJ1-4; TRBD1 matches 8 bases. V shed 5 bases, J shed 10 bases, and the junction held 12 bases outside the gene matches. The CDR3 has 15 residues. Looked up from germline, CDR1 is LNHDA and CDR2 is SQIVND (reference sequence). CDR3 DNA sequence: TGTGCCAGTAGTCCCGGGACAGGCGCTTCGGGAAAACTGTTTTTT. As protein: CASSPGTGASGKLFF.

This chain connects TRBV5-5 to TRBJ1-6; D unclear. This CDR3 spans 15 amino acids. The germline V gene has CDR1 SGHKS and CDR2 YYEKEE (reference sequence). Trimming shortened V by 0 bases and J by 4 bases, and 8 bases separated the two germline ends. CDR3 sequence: CASSLGRGYNSPLHF. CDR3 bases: TGTGCCAGCAGCTTGGGCCGGGGATATAATTCACCCCTCCACTTT.

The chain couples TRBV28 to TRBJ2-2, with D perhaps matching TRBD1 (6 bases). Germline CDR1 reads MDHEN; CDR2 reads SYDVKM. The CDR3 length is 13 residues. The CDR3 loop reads CAVGTPNTGELFF. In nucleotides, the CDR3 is TGTGCAGTGGGGACACCGAACACCGGGGAGCTGTTTTTT. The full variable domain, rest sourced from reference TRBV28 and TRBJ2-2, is DVKVTQSSRYLVKRTGEKVFLECVQDMDHENMFWYRQDPGLGLRLIYFSYDVKMKEKGDIPEGYSVSREKKERFSLILESASTNQTSMYLCAVGTPNTGELFFGEGSRLTVL.

CDR3 sequence: CASSQKGLAGVAGTDTQYF. Here the CDR3 DNA reads TGCGCCAGCAGCCAAAAAGGGCTAGCGGGAGTGGCGGGAACAGATACGCAGTATTTT. The V gene is TRBV4-1, the J gene TRBJ2-3, with 10 bases lining up with TRBD2. The CDR3 is 19 residues long. CDR1 is MGHRA and CDR2 is YSYEKL in the germline V gene. With V trimmed by 2 bases and J by 3 bases, 14 bases remained unmatched.

In nucleotides, the CDR3 is TGCGCCAGCAGCGTCGACAGTAGCAATCAGCCCCAGCATTTT. It specifies CASSVDSSNQPQHF. V and J are TRBV5-1 and TRBJ1-5, with a tentative D call TRBD1 (5 bases). From germline, CDR1 is SGHRS and CDR2 YFSETQ. CDR3 length: 14 residues. V shed 4 bases and J shed 0 bases, with 8 bases lying between them.

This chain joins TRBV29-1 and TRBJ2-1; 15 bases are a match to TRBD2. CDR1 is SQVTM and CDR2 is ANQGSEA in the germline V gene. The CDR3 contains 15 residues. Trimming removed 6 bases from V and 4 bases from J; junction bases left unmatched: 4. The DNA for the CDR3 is TGCAGCGTGCGGACTAGCGGGGGGGGGTACAATGAGCAGTTCTTC. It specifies CSVRTSGGGYNEQFF.

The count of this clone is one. The CDR3 sequence: CASTPGGANVLTF. The CDR3 nucleotides read TGTGCCAGCACCCCGGGGGGGGCCAACGTCCTGACTTTC. This rearrangement joins TRBV5-4 to TRBJ2-6; D is possibly TRBD2 (5 bases). In germline, CDR1 is SGHNT, CDR2 YYREEE (reference sequence). CDR3 length equals 13 residues. The V gene lost 6 bases and the J gene lost 4 bases, with 8 bases spanning the gap.

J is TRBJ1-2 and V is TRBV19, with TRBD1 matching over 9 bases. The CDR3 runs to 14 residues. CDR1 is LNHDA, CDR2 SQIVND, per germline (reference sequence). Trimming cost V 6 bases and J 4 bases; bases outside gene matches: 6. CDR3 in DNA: TGTGCCAGTAGCGGGGGACAGGGAACCTATGGCTACACCTTC. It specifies CASSGGQGTYGYTF.

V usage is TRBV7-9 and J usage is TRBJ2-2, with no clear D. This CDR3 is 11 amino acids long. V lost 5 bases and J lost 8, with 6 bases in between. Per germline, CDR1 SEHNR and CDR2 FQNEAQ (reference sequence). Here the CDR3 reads CASSLLGELFF. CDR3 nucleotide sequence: TGTGCCAGCAGCCTCCTTGGGGAGCTGTTTTTT.